Listed below are T cell receptor beta chains from one sample, sequenced in a study of cytomegalovirus exposure and HLA in healthy donors. Profiling relied on immunoSEQ multiplex PCR, and the TCRdb table lists in-frame clones only, not all of them. The sample lists over 100,000 clones; approximately 70% were seen once. The sample consisted of PBMCs. These receptors originate from a man in his forties in good health and CMV-seronegative. Each CDR3 is given with its conserved first and last residue. The D gene is left open where the match is weak. Only some rows state a clone size, as once, few, many or a class for expanded clones.

v_call	clone_size	j_call	d_call	cdr3_aa	cdr3_nt
TRBV9	few	TRBJ2-2	TRBD2	CASSHSRTSGAQLATGELFF	TGTGCCAGCAGCCATAGCCGCACTAGCGGGGCCCAACTAGCAACCGGGGAGCTGTTTTTT
TRBV19	NA	TRBJ2-7	NA	CASGPRGYEQYF	TGTGCCAGTGGCCCCCGGGGTTACGAGCAGTACTTC
TRBV25-1	NA	TRBJ2-4	NA	CASSETTVAKNIQYF	TGTGCCAGCAGTGAAACGACAGTAGCCAAAAACATTCAGTACTTC
TRBV4-1	once	TRBJ1-5	TRBD1	CASSHLGQGINQPQHF	TGCGCCAGCAGCCACCTAGGACAGGGGATTAATCAGCCCCAGCATTTT
TRBV4-1	NA	TRBJ2-7	NA	CASSQGNTATYEQYF	TGCGCCAGCAGCCAAGGAAACACAGCAACCTACGAGCAGTACTTC
TRBV7-2	once	TRBJ2-6	TRBD2	CASRYTGGTGANVLTF	TGTGCCAGCAGATACACGGGGGGGACTGGGGCCAACGTCCTGACTTTC
TRBV6-6	few	TRBJ2-5	TRBD2	CASSPGGSFGETQYF	TGTGCCAGCAGTCCCGGGGGGTCTTTTGGAGAGACCCAGTACTTC
TRBV11-1	NA	TRBJ2-3	NA	CASSVRQGLDGTQYF	TGTGCCAGCAGCGTCAGGCAGGGACTGGATGGTACGCAGTATTTT
TRBV7-9	once	TRBJ2-1	TRBD2	CASSSLAGGPHEQFF	TGTGCCAGCAGCTCCTTAGCGGGGGGGCCACATGAGCAGTTCTTC
TRBV28	few	TRBJ1-6	NA	CASSLFSKGVIGSSYNSPLHF	TGTGCCAGCAGTTTATTCTCGAAGGGAGTGATTGGGAGCTCCTATAATTCACCCCTCCACTTT